What follows describes a single T cell receptor (beta chain). This entry comes from a study of cytomegalovirus exposure and HLA in healthy donors. PCR primers comprised 60 Vbeta and 13 Jbeta primers. Sequenced by immunoSEQ multiplex PCR; TCRdb stores in-frame clones only, minus some. The data hold roughly 100,000 clones, with less than 85% observed a single time. CDR1 is SNHLY, CDR2 FYNNEI, per germline. The J segment lost 7 bases and the V segment lost 10 bases, leaving 14 bases of the junction unmatched. This CDR3 comprises 15 residues. Sequencing was done on a sample of PBMCs. The sequence derives from a man aged 60 to 69 in good health and CMV-seronegative. The chain uses TRBV2 and TRBJ1-4, with 8 bases matching TRBD1. The CDR3: CATSFSGGAVEKLFF. Here the CDR3 DNA reads TGTGCCACCTCCTTCTCAGGGGGCGCGGTTGAAAAACTGTTTTTT.